The clone carrying this T cell receptor beta chain was found a few times. Its antigen is currently unknown. The data stem from a study of tumor and adjacent non-tumor tissue in lung cancer. Study background: Samples averaged roughly 4 million productive TCRbeta reads each. Study-wide points: Tumor TCR diversity, when higher, was linked to shorter survival. Normal lung showed higher cumulative top 100 clone frequency than tumor.

A modified ARM-PCR protocol with three rounds of nested PCR amplified TCRbeta. A single record per CDR3 protein comes from TCRdb applying MiXCR to the multiplex PCR reads. Of about 110,000 distinct CDR3 sequences in the sample, about 61% were seen once. This sample's RNA came from whole unsorted tissue. This non-tumor lung sample came from over 3 cm beyond the tumor edge. The CDR3 contains 13 residues. Trimming shortened V by 1 base and J by 4 bases, and 10 bases separated the two germline ends. From germline, CDR1 is DFQATT and CDR2 SNEGSKA (reference sequence). The sample was distant non-tumor lung tissue. The chain links TRBV20-1 to TRBJ1-2, with no clear D. This TCR was sampled from a man in his 60s with non-small cell lung cancer. The CDR3 sequence: CSARVGSTYGYTF. CDR3 sequence (DNA): TGCAGTGCTAGAGTCGGCAGCACCTATGGCTACACCTTC.